Detailed here is one TCR beta chain. The antigen is unknown. CDR1 is LNHDA, CDR2 SQIVND, per germline (reference sequence). The CDR3 is 13 residues long. Trimming cost V 6 bases and J 3 bases, with 9 bases left between them. These data originate in a study of PD-1 blockade in classical Hodgkin lymphoma. Study observations and caveats: Patients who responded completely had about the same baseline diversity as newly diagnosed patients.

Using immunoSEQ multiplex PCR, the repertoire was profiled, and TCRdb retains in-frame clones only, with some absent. Of 10,000 to 15,000 clones in the sample, 65% to 85% were seen once. Every patient was affected by relapse after autologous stem cell transplantation, while exposure to brentuximab vedotin was not uniform. Magnetic negative selection, applied to thawed PBMCs, was used to isolate the CD8+ T cells. The receptor was isolated from a human donor with classical Hodgkin lymphoma. Source: CD8+ T cells from blood, taken at baseline. The chain employs TRBV19 and TRBJ1-5; no clear D. CDR3 coding DNA: TGTGCCAGTAGCGTGGGCATCAATCAGCCCCAGCATTTT. Translating gives CASSVGINQPQHF.